One sample yielded the 16 T cell receptor beta chains listed below, sequenced in a study of OX40 agonist ivuxolimab in advanced cancers. TCRdb's copy holds only in-frame clones and misses some; the assay was immunoSEQ multiplex PCR. Altogether 73,000 or so clones are present, just over 85% being singletons, with the ten largest covering 0.75%. This specimen consisted of CD4+ or CD8+ T cells sorted from blood, obtained in a trial of the OX40 agonist ivuxolimab. The receptors stem from an adult with an advanced solid tumor such as melanoma, head and neck, liver or kidney cancer.

The V gene is TRBV4-3, the J gene TRBJ2-2, with 10 nucleotides matching TRBD1. CDR3 length equals 18 residues. The V gene's germline CDR1 is LGHNA and CDR2 YSLEER. Unmatched junction bases numbered 8, after V lost 0 bases and J lost 4 bases. In DNA form, the CDR3 reads TGCGCCAGCAGCCAAGACCCCCGACAGGGGGCGGGCACCGGGGAGCTGTTTTTT. Protein product: CASSQDPRQGAGTGELFF.

This sequence joins TRBV9 and TRBJ2-1; TRBD2 matches at 11 bases. V trimming: 3 bases; J trimming: 0 bases; junction bases outside the gene matches: 2. This CDR3 is 16 amino acids long. Germline V gives CDR1 SGDLS, CDR2 YYNGEE. DNA of the CDR3: TGTGCCAGCAGCGGACTAGCGGGACCCTCCTACAATGAGCAGTTCTTC. It yields the protein CASSGLAGPSYNEQFF.

The chain recombines TRBV9 with TRBJ2-1; D is undetermined. The CDR3 length is 15 residues. Trimming removed 0 bases at V and 0 bases at J, with 7 bases between. Germline V gene sequence: CDR1 SGDLS, CDR2 YYNGEE. The CDR3 here is CASSVVSSSYNEQFF. As DNA, the CDR3 is TGTGCCAGCAGCGTAGTGTCAAGCTCCTACAATGAGCAGTTCTTC.

A single count supports this clone. The V and J genes are TRBV5-1 and TRBJ1-2; D not resolved. V shed 4 bases and J shed 3 bases, with 7 bases lying between them. The germline V gene has CDR1 SGHRS and CDR2 YFSETQ. The CDR3 loop spans 12 amino acids. The CDR3 DNA follows: TGCGCCAGCAGCCAAGAAGACTATGGCTACACCTTC. Protein: CASSQEDYGYTF.

V and J are TRBV15 and TRBJ2-2, with D unclear. Germline assignment: CDR1 LNHNV and CDR2 YYDKDF (reference sequence). The CDR3 extends over 15 amino acids. V was cut by 7 bases and J by 4 bases, with 16 bases left in between. The CDR3 DNA is TGTGCCACCACCCAAATTAGCCGAGGCACCGGGGAGCTGTTTTTT. Its translation: CATTQISRGTGELFF.

A note on this clone: The same CDR3 also results from other DNA sequences found in this sample. This chain connects TRBV5-6 to TRBJ2-5; unclear D gene. This CDR3 is 11 amino acids long. Germline V lookup: CDR1 SGHDT, CDR2 YYEEEE. The V and J ends lost 4 bases and 1 base respectively, with 2 bases between them. The CDR3 sequence: CASSLQETQYF. The DNA for the CDR3 is TGTGCCAGCAGCCTCCAAGAGACCCAGTACTTC.

V usage is TRBV4-2 and J usage is TRBJ1-1; D uncertain. The germline gives CDR1 LGHNA, CDR2 YNFKEQ. Trimming stripped 0 bases from V and 1 base from J, with 6 bases between. The CDR3 runs 14 residues. The CDR3 reads CASSQEEANTEAFF. The CDR3 DNA is TGTGCCAGCAGCCAAGAGGAGGCGAACACTGAAGCTTTCTTT.

The chain joins TRBV7-9 to TRBJ2-2, with a tentative D call TRBD1 (5 bases). In germline, CDR1 is SEHNR, CDR2 FQNEAQ (reference sequence). The V gene lost 1 base and the J gene lost 7 bases, with 7 bases spanning the gap. The CDR3 spans 13 residues. CDR3 sequence (DNA): TGTGCCAGCAGCTTAGAGGGGCTCGGGGAGCTGTTTTTT. Amino acids: CASSLEGLGELFF.

The chain joins TRBV28 to TRBJ1-1; D is uncertain. From germline, CDR1 is MDHEN and CDR2 SYDVKM. The V end was cut by 2 bases, the J end by 3 bases, with 7 bases between. The CDR3 covers 13 residues. The CDR3 DNA reads TGTGCCAGCAGTTTAGATGGTGACACTGAAGCTTTCTTT. Encoded protein: CASSLDGDTEAFF.

This clone was detected only a few times. V is TRBV28 and J is TRBJ1-5; tentative D call: TRBD1 (6 bases). The CDR3 runs 15 residues. The germline gives CDR1 MDHEN, CDR2 SYDVKM. V shed 8 bases and J shed 1 base, with 15 bases lying between them. CDR3 DNA: TGTGCCAGCTTAAGACCACAGGGCAGCAATCAGCCCCAGCATTTT. This gives the protein CASLRPQGSNQPQHF.

The chain uses TRBV4-3 and TRBJ2-3; D is unclear. Trimming pared 2 bases from V and 4 bases from J, leaving 10 bases between. Per the germline V gene, CDR1 is LGHNA and CDR2 is YSLEER. CDR3 size: 14 residues. The CDR3 reads CASSQPRSSDTQYF. The CDR3 region has the DNA TGCGCCAGCAGCCAACCCCGATCCTCAGATACGCAGTATTTT.

The chain combines TRBV2 with TRBJ2-5; maybe TRBD1 (5 bases). Looked up from germline, CDR1 is SNHLY and CDR2 is FYNNEI. This CDR3 comprises 14 residues. V lost 5 bases and J lost 2, with 12 bases in between. CDR3 protein: CASSPLTVQETQYF. In DNA form, the CDR3 reads TGTGCCAGCAGTCCTTTGACAGTACAAGAGACCCAGTACTTC.

This clone was observed once. This chain joins TRBV28 and TRBJ2-7; D is uncertain. Germline CDR1 and CDR2: MDHEN and SYDVKM. There are 16 residues in the CDR3. With 5 bases removed from V and 2 bases from J, the gap between germline ends came to 19 bases. The CDR3 reads CASSPPKGQLPYEQYF. The CDR3 DNA sequence: TGTGCCAGCAGTCCCCCAAAGGGTCAACTTCCCTACGAGCAGTACTTC.

J is TRBJ1-2 and V is TRBV2, with unresolved D. This CDR3 is built from 11 residues. Germline CDR1 and CDR2: SNHLY and FYNNEI. Trimming stripped 2 bases from V and 10 bases from J, with 8 bases between. CDR3 DNA: TGTGCCAGCAGTGAAAGTGTTGCCTACACCTTC. As protein: CASSESVAYTF.

The rearrangement links TRBV30 to TRBJ1-4; 7 bases agree with TRBD1. Per the germline V gene, CDR1 is GTSNPN and CDR2 is SVGIG (reference sequence). V lost 3 bases, J lost 2 bases, and 12 bases stayed unmatched. The CDR3 sequence is 17 residues long. The CDR3 loop reads CAWSALRGGRTNEKLFF. CDR3 coding DNA: TGTGCCTGGAGCGCACTAAGAGGGGGCCGGACTAATGAAAAACTGTTTTTT.

The chain carries TRBV7-2 and TRBJ2-5, with 7 bases fitting TRBD2. CDR3 length equals 14 residues. The junction had 7 bases not matched to a gene; V was cut back by 3 bases and J by 6 bases. In germline, CDR1 is SGHTA, CDR2 FQGNSA. CDR3 in DNA: TGTGCCAGCAGCTTCGGGGGGAGGGAACAGACCCAGTACTTC. The encoded protein is CASSFGGREQTQYF.